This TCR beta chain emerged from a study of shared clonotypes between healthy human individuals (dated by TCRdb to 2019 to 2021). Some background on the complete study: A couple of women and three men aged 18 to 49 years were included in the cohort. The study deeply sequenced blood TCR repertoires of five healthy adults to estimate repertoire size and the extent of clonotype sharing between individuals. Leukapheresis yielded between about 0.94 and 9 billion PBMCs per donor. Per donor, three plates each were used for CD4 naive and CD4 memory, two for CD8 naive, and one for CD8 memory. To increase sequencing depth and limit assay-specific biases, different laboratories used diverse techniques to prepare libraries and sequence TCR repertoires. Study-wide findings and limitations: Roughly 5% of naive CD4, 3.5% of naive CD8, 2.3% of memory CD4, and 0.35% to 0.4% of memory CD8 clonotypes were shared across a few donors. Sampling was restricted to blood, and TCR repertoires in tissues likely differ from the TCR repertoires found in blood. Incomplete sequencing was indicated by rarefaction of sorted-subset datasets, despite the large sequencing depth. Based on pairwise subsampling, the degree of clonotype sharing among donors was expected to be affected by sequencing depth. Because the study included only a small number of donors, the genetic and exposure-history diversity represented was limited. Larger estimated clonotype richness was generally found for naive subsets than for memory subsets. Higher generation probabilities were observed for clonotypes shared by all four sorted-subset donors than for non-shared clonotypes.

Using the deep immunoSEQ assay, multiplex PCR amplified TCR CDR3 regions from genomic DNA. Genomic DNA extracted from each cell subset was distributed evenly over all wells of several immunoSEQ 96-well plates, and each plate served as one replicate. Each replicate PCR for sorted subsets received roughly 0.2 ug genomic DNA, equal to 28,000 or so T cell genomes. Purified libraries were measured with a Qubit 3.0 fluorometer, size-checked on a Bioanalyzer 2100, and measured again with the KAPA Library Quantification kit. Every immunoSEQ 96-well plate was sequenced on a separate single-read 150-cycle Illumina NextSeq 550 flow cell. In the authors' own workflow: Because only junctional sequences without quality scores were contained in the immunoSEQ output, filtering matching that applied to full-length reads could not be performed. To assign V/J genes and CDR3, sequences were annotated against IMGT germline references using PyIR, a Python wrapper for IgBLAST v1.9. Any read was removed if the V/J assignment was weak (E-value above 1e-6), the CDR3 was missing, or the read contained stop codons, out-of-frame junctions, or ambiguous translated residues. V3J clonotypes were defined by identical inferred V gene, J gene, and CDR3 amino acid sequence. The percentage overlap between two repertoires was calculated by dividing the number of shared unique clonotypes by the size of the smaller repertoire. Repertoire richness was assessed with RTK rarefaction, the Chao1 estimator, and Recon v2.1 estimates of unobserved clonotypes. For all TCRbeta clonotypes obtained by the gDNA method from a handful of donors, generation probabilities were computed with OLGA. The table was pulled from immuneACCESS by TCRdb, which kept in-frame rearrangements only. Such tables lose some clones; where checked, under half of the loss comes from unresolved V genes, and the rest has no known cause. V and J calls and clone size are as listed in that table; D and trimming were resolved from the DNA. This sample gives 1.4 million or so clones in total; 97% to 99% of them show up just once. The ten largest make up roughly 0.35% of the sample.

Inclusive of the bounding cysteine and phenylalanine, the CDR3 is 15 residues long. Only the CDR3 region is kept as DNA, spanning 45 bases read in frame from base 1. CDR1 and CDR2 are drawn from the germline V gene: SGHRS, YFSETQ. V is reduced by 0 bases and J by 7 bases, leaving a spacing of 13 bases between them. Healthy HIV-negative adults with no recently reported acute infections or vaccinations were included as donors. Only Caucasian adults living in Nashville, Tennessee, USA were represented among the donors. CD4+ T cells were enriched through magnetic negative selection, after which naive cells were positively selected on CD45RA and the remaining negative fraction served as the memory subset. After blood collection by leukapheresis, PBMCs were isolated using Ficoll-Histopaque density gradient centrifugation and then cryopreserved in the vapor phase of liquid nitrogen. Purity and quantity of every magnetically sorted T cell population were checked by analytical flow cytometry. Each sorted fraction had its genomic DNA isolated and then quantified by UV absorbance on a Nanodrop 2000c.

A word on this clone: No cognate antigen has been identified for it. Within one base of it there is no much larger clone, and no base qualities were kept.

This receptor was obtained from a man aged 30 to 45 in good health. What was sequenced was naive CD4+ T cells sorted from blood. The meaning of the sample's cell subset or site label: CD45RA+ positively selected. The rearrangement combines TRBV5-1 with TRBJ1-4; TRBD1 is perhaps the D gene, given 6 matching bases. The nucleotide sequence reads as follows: TGCGCCAGCAGCTTGGATGGACAGCCCCCTGAAAAACTGTTTTTT. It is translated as CASSLDGQPPEKLFF.